The next 2 T cell receptor beta chains were all read from a single sample in a study of T cell responses to AZD1222 COVID-19 vaccine. Sequenced by immunoSEQ multiplex PCR; TCRdb stores in-frame clones only, minus some. The sample consists of 100,000 to 130,000 clones, roughly 87% of them appearing once. Sequenced here: peripheral blood, sampled on day 0 of AZD1222 vaccination. Receptor source: an adult in good health.

The chain combines TRBV7-8 with TRBJ2-7; D is undetermined. Trimming took 6 bases from V and 1 from J, leaving 16 bases between them. Germline loops: CDR1 SGHVS, CDR2 FQNEAQ. The CDR3 length is 15 residues. The CDR3 region is CASRHRWDPSYEQYF. Written as DNA, the CDR3 is TGTGCCAGCAGACACCGGTGGGATCCATCCTACGAGCAGTACTTC.

CDR3 amino acids: CASSFTGGGANVLTF. The DNA of the CDR3 is TGTGCCAGCAGTTTCACAGGGGGTGGGGCCAACGTCCTGACTTTC. The chain is built from TRBV28 and TRBJ2-6; TRBD1 agrees at 8 bases. J lost 3 bases, V lost 3 bases, and 1 base had no gene match. Germline V gene data show CDR1 as MDHEN and CDR2 as SYDVKM. There are 15 residues in the CDR3.